This TCR beta chain was documented in a study of cytomegalovirus exposure and HLA in healthy donors. Germline V gives CDR1 PRHDT, CDR2 FYEKMQ (reference sequence). J lost 4 bases, V lost 5 bases, and 8 bases had no gene match. The CDR3 spans 15 residues. PCR primers comprised 60 Vbeta and 13 Jbeta primers. TCRdb's table, derived via immunoSEQ multiplex PCR, lists solely in-frame clones and lacks some. The sample shows around 150,000 clones, approximately 88% of them seen only once. This TCR derives from a woman under 40 in good health and CMV-seronegative. The chain has TRBV13 and TRBJ2-1, with 7 bases fitting TRBD2. Sequencing input: PBMCs. DNA for the CDR3: TGTGCCAGCAGCCGACCTAGCGGACCATACAATGAGCAGTTCTTC. This translates into CASSRPSGPYNEQFF.